The 8 T cell receptor beta chains presented below share a single source sample, sequenced in a study of shared clonotypes between healthy human individuals. The assay was immunoSEQ multiplex PCR, and TCRdb's table has in-frame clones only and misses some. Counted here are millions of clones, 90% to 95% occurring once; the ten biggest clones make up more than 1.5%. CD45RO-negative cells were positively selected for CCR7, leaving out terminally differentiated effector memory CD45RA+ cells. The specimen sequenced was naive CD8+ T cells from PBMCs. The source is a young man in good health. Some clones in this sample may be carry-over from other donors' samples.

The rearrangement links TRBV7-9 to TRBJ2-2; TRBD2 matches 11 bases. This CDR3 region has 16 residues. V lost 5 bases to trimming and J lost 0 bases; unmatched junction nucleotides: 2. Germline values: CDR1 SEHNR, CDR2 FQNEAQ (reference sequence). CDR3 bases: TGTGCCAGCAGCGAACTAGCGGGGGCGAACACCGGGGAGCTGTTTTTT. This gives the protein CASSELAGANTGELFF. Combining the CDR3 with reference TRBV7-9 and TRBJ2-2 gives the whole variable domain DTGVSQNPRHKITKRGQNVTFRCDPISEHNRLYWYRQTLGQGPEFLTYFQNEAQLEKSRLLSDRFSAERPKGSFSTLEIQRTEQGDSAMYLCASSELAGANTGELFFGEGSRLTVL.

The genes are TRBV6-6 and TRBJ1-2; possibly TRBD1 for D (6 bases). CDR3 size: 12 residues. Trimming cost V 3 bases and J 6 bases, with 8 bases left between them. Germline CDR1 MNHNY, CDR2 SVGAGI (reference sequence). The CDR3: CASSYPGDGYTF. CDR3 DNA: TGTGCCAGCAGTTATCCAGGGGATGGCTACACCTTC.

The gene calls are TRBV10-1 and TRBJ2-7; TRBD2 aligns across 11 bases. V was clipped by 7 bases and J by 1 base; unmatched bases: 6. CDR1 WNHNN and CDR2 SYGVQD come from the germline V gene (reference sequence). The CDR3 spans 15 residues. The CDR3 DNA sequence: TGCGCCAGCACCGAGCGACTAGCGGGGTCCTACGAGCAGTACTTC. The encoded protein is CASTERLAGSYEQYF.

This chain joins TRBV6-5 and TRBJ1-2; D is possibly TRBD1 (5 bases). Germline CDR1 is MNHEY and CDR2 is SVGAGI. Trimming removed 9 bases at V and 3 bases at J, with 20 bases between. This CDR3 is 15 amino acids long. Written as DNA, the CDR3 is TGTGCCAGTGGGGGTTCTCAGAGGGCTCACTATGGCTACACCTTC. Translated: CASGGSQRAHYGYTF.

The chain recombines TRBV9 with TRBJ2-7; 7 nucleotides line up with TRBD2. CDR1 is SGDLS and CDR2 is YYNGEE in the germline V gene. The CDR3 is 13 amino acids. V lost 4 bases, J lost 6 bases, and 7 bases stayed unmatched. For the CDR3, the DNA is TGTGCCAGCAGCATAGGGAGGGTGAGCGAGCAGTACTTC. It yields the protein CASSIGRVSEQYF.

This clone has only one observation. The chain carries TRBV20-1 and TRBJ2-3, with unresolved D. The CDR3 is 10 amino acids. Trimming took off 3 bases at V and 10 bases at J, with 8 bases between the two ends. Per the germline V gene, CDR1 is DFQATT and CDR2 is SNEGSKA (reference sequence). CDR3 nucleotide sequence: TGCAGTGCTAGGCTACTGCCGCAGTATTTT. Its protein is CSARLLPQYF.

This clone was seen once. This rearrangement joins TRBV7-9 to TRBJ2-1, with TRBD1 matching 7 bases. Trimming cost V 1 base and J 13 bases; bases outside gene matches: 1. CDR1 and CDR2 from the germline V gene are SEHNR and FQNEAQ (reference sequence). This CDR3 comprises 11 residues. This CDR3 reads CASSLGDRQFF. The CDR3 coding sequence is TGTGCCAGCAGCTTAGGGGACAGACAGTTCTTC. The full variable domain, rest sourced from reference TRBV7-9 and TRBJ2-1, is DTGVSQNPRHKITKRGQNVTFRCDPISEHNRLYWYRQTLGQGPEFLTYFQNEAQLEKSRLLSDRFSAERPKGSFSTLEIQRTEQGDSAMYLCASSLGDRQFFGPGTRLTVL.

The CDR3 protein is CASRPFMSEKLFF. The CDR3 DNA sequence: TGTGCCAGCAGGCCTTTTATGTCTGAAAAACTGTTTTTT. The genes are TRBV7-9 and TRBJ1-4, with unresolved D. The V end lost 6 bases, the J end lost 7 bases, and 12 bases lay between the germline ends. There are 13 residues in the CDR3. Germline V gene sequence: CDR1 SEHNR, CDR2 FQNEAQ (reference sequence).